One and the same sample provided the 18 T cell receptor beta chains below, sequenced in a study of blood T cell repertoires in COVID-19. Assay used: immunoSEQ multiplex PCR; TCRdb lists only in-frame clones, some missing. Counted here are 300,000 to 500,000 clones, roughly 90% occurring once; the ten biggest clones make up roughly 2%. Material for sequencing was PBMCs or T cells enriched from blood (not recorded which). These receptors were obtained from a woman between 40 and 55 years old with acute COVID-19.

The chain links TRBV19 to TRBJ2-1; 9 bases are shared with TRBD2. Trimming took 5 bases from V and 4 from J; bases not matched to a gene: 3. The CDR3 is 14 amino acids. Germline V gene lookup returns CDR1 LNHDA and CDR2 SQIVND (reference sequence). CDR3 protein: CASSLAGGYNEQFF. CDR3 nucleotides: TGTGCCAGTAGTTTGGCGGGGGGGTACAATGAGCAGTTCTTC. Drawing the rest from reference TRBV19 and TRBJ2-1, the complete variable domain is DGGITQSPKYLFRKEGQNVTLSCEQNLNHDAMYWYRQDPGQGLRLIYYSQIVNDFQKGDIAEGYSVSREKKESFPLTVTSAQKNPTAFYLCASSLAGGYNEQFFGPGTRLTVL.

The chain uses TRBV9 and TRBJ2-2; 8 bases fit TRBD1. Looked up from germline, CDR1 is SGDLS and CDR2 is YYNGEE. With 0 bases clipped from V and 4 bases from J, the junction kept 8 bases outside the gene matches. This CDR3 comprises 17 residues. The CDR3 DNA reads as TGTGCCAGCAGCGTAGCGGCAGGGGGCGCGGGCACCGGGGAGCTGTTTTTT. This translates into CASSVAAGGAGTGELFF.

The chain joins TRBV18 to TRBJ1-1, with 8 nucleotides matching TRBD1. V gave up 5 bases and J gave up 4 bases; unmatched junction bases: 3. The CDR3 runs to 13 residues. Per germline, CDR1 KGHSH and CDR2 LQKENI. The CDR3 here is CASSADRGTEAFF. The CDR3 DNA reads TGTGCCAGCTCAGCCGACAGGGGCACTGAAGCTTTCTTT.

This sequence joins TRBV20-1 and TRBJ1-1; possibly TRBD1 for D (5 bases). V was trimmed by 3 bases and J by 8 bases, leaving 19 bases between them. This CDR3 spans 14 amino acids. The germline CDR1 and CDR2 sequences are DFQATT and SNEGSKA (reference sequence). The CDR3: CSASTQGGAREAFF. In nucleotides, the CDR3 is TGCAGTGCTAGTACGCAGGGAGGGGCAAGGGAAGCTTTCTTT.

This clone was found once. CDR3 in amino acids: CASSFAKGGSGELFF. For the CDR3, the DNA is TGCGCCAGCAGCTTCGCAAAGGGGGGGTCCGGGGAGCTGTTTTTT. V gene TRBV5-1 combines with J gene TRBJ2-2, with D maybe TRBD2 (7 bases). The CDR3 spans 15 residues. CDR1 is SGHRS, CDR2 YFSETQ, per germline. The V gene lost 2 bases and the J gene lost 6 bases, with 14 bases spanning the gap.

This chain links TRBV7-8 with TRBJ1-2, with unresolved D. Germline V CDR1 and CDR2: SGHVS, FQNEAQ. The CDR3 covers 14 residues. Deletions cut 1 base from V and 7 bases from J, with 13 bases between. The CDR3 reads CASSLGPDFRGYTF. The CDR3, as DNA: TGTGCCAGCAGCTTAGGGCCCGATTTTCGTGGCTACACCTTC.

The chain employs TRBV2 and TRBJ2-2, with 8 bases that match TRBD1. This CDR3 has 15 amino acids. Germline lookup yields CDR1 SNHLY and CDR2 FYNNEI. V shed 5 bases and J 4 bases; nucleotides not matched to a gene: 6. The CDR3 protein is CASSQRQGSTGELFF. The CDR3 region has the DNA TGTGCCAGCAGTCAACGACAGGGGAGCACCGGGGAGCTGTTTTTT.

The chain joins TRBV24-1 to TRBJ2-2; 8 bases agree with TRBD1. The V and J ends lost 5 bases and 7 bases, in that order; junction bases with no gene match: 5. The CDR3 contains 14 residues. The V gene's germline CDR1 is KGHDR and CDR2 SFDVKD. As DNA, the CDR3 is TGTGCCACCAGTGCGACAGGGGAGATCGGGGAGCTGTTTTTT. Translation: CATSATGEIGELFF.

About this clone: Other DNA sequences in the sample encode the same CDR3. V and J are TRBV4-1 and TRBJ2-1, with 9 bases aligning to TRBD2. The CDR3 has 15 amino acids. The germline CDR1 and CDR2 sequences are MGHRA and YSYEKL. Trimming cost V 1 base and J 4 bases; bases outside gene matches: 2. The CDR3 protein is CASSQVRGGYNEQFF. The CDR3 nucleotides are TGCGCCAGCAGCCAAGTGCGGGGGGGTTACAATGAGCAGTTCTTC.

V usage is TRBV2 and J usage is TRBJ1-5; 7 nucleotides match TRBD1. Trimming took 3 bases from V and 7 from J; bases not matched to a gene: 3. In germline, CDR1 is SNHLY, CDR2 FYNNEI. The CDR3 has 13 amino acids. The CDR3 DNA reads as TGTGCCAGCAGTGAGACAGGGCGACAGCCCCAGCATTTT. The encoded protein is CASSETGRQPQHF.

The chain couples TRBV19 to TRBJ2-3; 7 nucleotides line up with TRBD1. Per the germline V gene, CDR1 is LNHDA and CDR2 is SQIVND (reference sequence). This CDR3 contains 17 residues. V shed 6 bases, J shed 2 bases, and the junction held 14 bases outside the gene matches. CDR3 amino acids: CASSYPGTDLATDTQYF. The CDR3 DNA is TGTGCCAGTAGCTATCCCGGGACAGACTTGGCCACAGATACGCAGTATTTT.

This chain connects TRBV5-1 to TRBJ1-1; D is unresolved. Germline V gene sequence: CDR1 SGHRS, CDR2 YFSETQ. The ends were cut back, 2 bases at V and 0 bases at J, with 11 bases in the middle. This CDR3 comprises 15 residues. CDR3 protein: CASSFVGSMNTEAFF. In DNA, the CDR3 is TGCGCCAGCAGCTTCGTCGGGAGTATGAACACTGAAGCTTTCTTT.

At least ten counts were recorded for this clone. This chain uses TRBV11-2 with TRBJ2-2; 8 bases fit TRBD2. The germline CDR1 and CDR2 sequences are SGHAT and FQNNGV. This CDR3 contains 15 residues. V shed 1 base, J shed 5 bases, and the junction held 3 bases outside the gene matches. The CDR3 is CASSLVGLATGELFF. In DNA form, the CDR3 reads TGTGCCAGCAGCTTAGTTGGACTAGCTACCGGGGAGCTGTTTTTT.

The V call is TRBV7-8, the J call TRBJ2-3; D is uncertain. There are 13 residues in the CDR3. CDR1 and CDR2 from the germline V gene are SGHVS and FQNEAQ. V was pared by 7 bases and J by 2 bases, with 10 bases between. The CDR3 DNA reads TGTGCCAGCAAACGTCCACACACAGATACGCAGTATTTT. Its translation: CASKRPHTDTQYF.

With regard to this clone: A junction end diverges from the germline sequence, so it may reflect a read error. CDR3 in amino acids: CASSTPQGASWF. CDR3 in DNA: TGTGCCAGTAGTACCCCTCAGGGGGCCTCGTGGTTC. The chain links TRBV19 to TRBJ2-7, with 8 bases that match TRBD1. The CDR3 extends over 12 amino acids. Germline-derived CDR1 and CDR2 are LNHDA and SQIVND (reference sequence).

The chain links TRBV19 to TRBJ1-6; the D gene is possibly TRBD1 (5 bases). Trimming shortened V by 5 bases and J by 7 bases, and 15 bases separated the two germline ends. This CDR3 spans 15 amino acids. Germline CDR1 LNHDA, CDR2 SQIVND (reference sequence). For the CDR3, the DNA is TGTGCCAGTAGTGATCAACAGGTTACAAATTCACCCCTCCACTTT. Translating gives CASSDQQVTNSPLHF.

The chain has TRBV30 and TRBJ1-2; 9 bases fit TRBD1. The V gene's germline CDR1 is GTSNPN and CDR2 SVGIG (reference sequence). Trimming at V came to 1 base and at J to 8 bases, leaving 14 bases not matched to a gene. CDR3 length equals 16 residues. The CDR3 bases are TGTGCCTGGAGTGCCCGTGGGACAGGGAAATACTGGGGCTACACCTTC. It specifies CAWSARGTGKYWGYTF. Looking up the rest from reference TRBV30 and TRBJ1-2 gives the full variable domain: SQTIHQWPATLVQPVGSPLSLECTVEGTSNPNLYWYRQAAGRGLQLLFYSVGIGQISSEVPQNLSASRPQDRQFILSSKKLLLSDSGFYLCAWSARGTGKYWGYTFGSGTRLTVV.

The chain uses TRBV6-1 and TRBJ2-7, with TRBD1 matching over 7 bases. Germline V CDR1 and CDR2: MNHNS, SASEGT. This CDR3 spans 12 amino acids. J gave up 9 bases and V 3 bases, and 5 bases lay outside the gene matches. The CDR3: CASSEGQIAQYF. The CDR3 DNA sequence: TGTGCCAGCAGTGAGGGACAGATAGCGCAGTACTTC.